The 23 T cell receptor beta chains listed next were all sequenced from one sample in a study of T cell repertoires in cytomegalovirus infection. These TCRs' antigens remain unknown. A single record per CDR3 protein comes from TCRdb applying MiXCR to the reads. The sample records approximately 1,000,000 distinct CDR3 sequences, under 40% being singletons. The sample here was cultured CD8+ T cells from PBMCs, taken from culture after CMV antigen stimulation. All receptors derive from a human donor in good health (CMV status not recorded). Some clones in this sample may be carry-over from other donors' samples.

This clonotype showed up many times. This chain links TRBV7-9 with TRBJ2-1; D tentatively reads TRBD1 or TRBD2 (5 bases each). The CDR3 is 15 amino acids. Germline-derived CDR1 and CDR2 are SEHNR and FQNEAQ (reference sequence). Trimming took 10 bases from V and 5 from J, leaving 21 bases between them. DNA of the CDR3: TGTGCCACCTCACTCGGGACCTTTAGGGACAATGAGCAGTTCTTC. It yields the protein CATSLGTFRDNEQFF.

This clonotype was detected many times. This chain joins TRBV2 and TRBJ2-3; 7 bases align to TRBD1. Trimming removed 5 bases from V and 2 bases from J; junction bases left unmatched: 4. The CDR3 runs to 14 residues. Germline CDR1 is SNHLY and CDR2 is FYNNEI. CDR3 protein: CASSRRGITDTQYF. DNA for the CDR3: TGTGCCAGCAGTCGCAGGGGGATCACAGATACGCAGTATTTT.

The J gene is TRBJ1-1, the V gene TRBV4-1; D possibly corresponds to TRBD1 (5 bases). The germline V gene encodes CDR1 MGHRA and CDR2 YSYEKL. This CDR3 has 14 amino acids. Trimming pared 1 base from V and 7 bases from J, leaving 13 bases between. CDR3: CASSQVRGDLEAFF. CDR3 nucleotides: TGCGCCAGCAGCCAAGTTCGGGGGGACCTTGAAGCTTTCTTT.

This clonotype was seen more than once but under ten times. V usage is TRBV2 and J usage is TRBJ2-3; D not resolved. In germline, CDR1 is SNHLY, CDR2 FYNNEI. The CDR3 length is 13 residues. Trimming pared 6 bases from V and 4 bases from J, leaving 11 bases between. The CDR3 nucleotides read TGTGCCAGCAGGAAGTTAGTAGCAGATACGCAGTATTTT. Residues: CASRKLVADTQYF.

The chain joins TRBV28 to TRBJ1-1; D is ambiguous. Germline values: CDR1 MDHEN, CDR2 SYDVKM. V lost 5 bases and J lost 4, with 14 bases in between. The CDR3 runs 14 residues. This chain's CDR3 is CASSRPGAVTEAFF. In nucleotides, the CDR3 is TGTGCCAGCAGTCGACCGGGAGCGGTCACTGAAGCTTTCTTT.

Note on this clonotype: One junction end does not reproduce the germline sequence, and a read error may be involved. The V call is TRBV27, the J call TRBJ2-7; D might be TRBD1 (6 bases). CDR3 length: 14 residues. Germline CDR1 is MNHEY and CDR2 is SMNVEV (reference sequence). In DNA form, the CDR3 reads TGTACCAGCACCTCAGGGGCGGGTCGCCGCGAGCAGTACTTC. Its translation: CTSTSGAGRREQYF.

This clonotype was picked up a small number of times. CDR3 loop: CASSMGRMAQHF. CDR3 nucleotides: TGTGCCAGCTCCATGGGTCGGATGGCCCAGCATTTT. The V and J genes are TRBV12-3 or TRBV12-4 and TRBJ1-5, with D uncertain. The CDR3 totals 12 residues. The V and J ends lost 8 bases and 11 bases respectively, with 16 bases between them.

A few counts support this clonotype. The chain combines TRBV27 with TRBJ2-4, with TRBD1 matching 9 bases. Germline V lookup: CDR1 MNHEY, CDR2 SMNVEV (reference sequence). CDR3 length: 14 residues. After removal of 2 bases from V and 9 bases from J, the junction contained 5 bases not matched to a gene. DNA for the CDR3: TGTGCCAGCAGTTTAGGACAGGGGAGTTCCATTCAGTACTTC. The encoded protein is CASSLGQGSSIQYF.

This clonotype has a handful of counts. The chain uses TRBV7-6 and TRBJ2-1; D unresolved. This CDR3 has 16 amino acids. Germline loops: CDR1 SGHVS, CDR2 FNYEAQ. V was cut by 0 bases and J by 2 bases, with 11 bases left in between. The CDR3 sequence is CASSLANTAAYNEQFF. The CDR3 region has the DNA TGTGCCAGCAGCTTAGCGAATACCGCCGCCTACAATGAGCAGTTCTTC.

This clonotype has more than one count but fewer than ten. The chain is built from TRBV10-2 and TRBJ2-1, with TRBD2 matching over 13 bases. The CDR3 totals 18 residues. CDR1 is WSHSY, CDR2 SAAADI, per germline. V shed 4 bases and J 0 bases; nucleotides not matched to a gene: 6. Here the CDR3 DNA reads TGCGCCAGCAGTGCGGGGACTAGCGGGGAGGCCTCCTACAATGAGCAGTTCTTC. Translated, it gives CASSAGTSGEASYNEQFF.

The DNA of the CDR3 is TGTGCCAGCACCAAAGGGGGCACAGATACGCAGTATTTT. Its protein is CASTKGGTDTQYF. V is TRBV27 and J is TRBJ2-3; a weak D match, TRBD1 (5 bases). The CDR3 covers 13 residues. Trimming removed 7 bases from V and 1 base from J, with 9 bases in between. Germline V lookup: CDR1 MNHEY, CDR2 SMNVEV (reference sequence).

This clonotype was seen ten or more times. A much larger clone differs by one base, so this may be a read error. The genes are TRBV7-2 and TRBJ2-1; unclear D gene. CDR3 length equals 12 residues. Germline assignment: CDR1 SGHTA and CDR2 FQGNSA. Deletions cut 3 bases from V and 7 bases from J, with 7 bases between. CDR3 protein: CASSFVGNEQFF. CDR3 nucleotides: TGTGCCAGCAGCTTCGTAGGGAATGAGCAGTTCTTC.

The chain uses TRBV5-1 and TRBJ2-2; D not resolved. The CDR3 loop spans 12 amino acids. The germline CDR1 and CDR2 sequences are SGHRS and YFSETQ. V dropped 5 bases and J dropped 6 bases, with 8 bases sitting between them. DNA for the CDR3: TGCGCCAGCAGAGCAGAGTCCGGGGAGCTGTTTTTT. This gives the protein CASRAESGELFF.

The chain recombines TRBV4-1 with TRBJ1-4; 12 nucleotides align to TRBD1. The germline V gene encodes CDR1 MGHRA and CDR2 YSYEKL. Unmatched junction bases numbered 3, after V lost 0 bases and J lost 4 bases. The CDR3 consists of 17 residues. CDR3 sequence: CASSQEGTGGFNEKLFF. Written as DNA, the CDR3 is TGCGCCAGCAGCCAAGAAGGGACAGGGGGCTTTAATGAAAAACTGTTTTTT.

The chain is built from TRBV28 and TRBJ1-5; no clear D gene. Deletions cut 2 bases from V and 11 bases from J, with 10 bases between. From germline, CDR1 is MDHEN and CDR2 SYDVKM. This CDR3 region has 12 residues. CDR3 in DNA: TGTGCCAGCAGTTTACCACTCGGAGCCCAGCATTTT. This sequence encodes CASSLPLGAQHF.

This clonotype was observed a few times. The chain carries TRBV19 and TRBJ1-1; D is undetermined. This CDR3 region has 16 residues. Trimming shortened V by 8 bases and J by 4 bases, and 23 bases separated the two germline ends. Germline assignment: CDR1 LNHDA and CDR2 SQIVND (reference sequence). CDR3 loop: CASRQASMGIFTEAFF. CDR3 bases: TGTGCCAGTCGGCAGGCCTCTATGGGGATTTTCACTGAAGCTTTCTTT. Variable domain in full (rest from reference TRBV19 and TRBJ1-1): DGGITQSPKYLFRKEGQNVTLSCEQNLNHDAMYWYRQDPGQGLRLIYYSQIVNDFQKGDIAEGYSVSREKKESFPLTVTSAQKNPTAFYLCASRQASMGIFTEAFFGQGTRLTVV.

This clonotype was counted many times. The chain combines TRBV27 with TRBJ1-2, with a weak D call TRBD1 (6 bases). The V end lost 6 bases, the J end lost 6 bases, and 11 bases lay between the germline ends. Germline V gene lookup returns CDR1 MNHEY and CDR2 SMNVEV (reference sequence). This CDR3 comprises 12 residues. The CDR3 protein is CASSLGQHGYTF. DNA of the CDR3: TGTGCCAGCAGCTTAGGACAGCATGGCTACACCTTC.

This clonotype was counted between two and nine times. This rearrangement joins TRBV12-3 or TRBV12-4 to TRBJ2-5; D is ambiguous. There are 15 residues in the CDR3. Trimming cost V 4 bases and J 14 bases, with 26 bases left between them. For the CDR3, the DNA is TGTGCCAGCAGTTCGCTATCGGGCACTGAGAATGCTGAATACTTC. This sequence encodes CASSSLSGTENAEYF.

At least ten counts were recorded for this clonotype. The chain employs TRBV7-2 and TRBJ1-1; D is unclear. CDR1 is SGHTA and CDR2 is FQGNSA in the germline V gene. The CDR3 has 15 residues. Trimming shortened V by 3 bases and J by 5 bases, and 16 bases separated the two germline ends. The CDR3 spells CASSFLTSWVTEAFF. The CDR3 DNA is TGTGCCAGCAGCTTCCTCACTTCCTGGGTGACTGAAGCTTTCTTT. The variable domain in full, completed from reference TRBV7-2 and TRBJ1-1, reads GAGVSQSPSNKVTEKGKDVELRCDPISGHTALYWYRQSLGQGLEFLIYFQGNSAPDKSGLPSDRFSAERTGGSVSTLTIQRTQQEDSAVYLCASSFLTSWVTEAFFGQGTRLTVV.

V is TRBV6-5 and J is TRBJ2-2, with D hard to call. The CDR3 covers 15 residues. The ends were cut back, 2 bases at V and 6 bases at J, with 13 bases in the middle. The germline gives CDR1 MNHEY, CDR2 SVGAGI. For the CDR3, the DNA is TGTGCCAGCAGTTACAACAGAGAGAGGCCCGGGGAGCTGTTTTTT. As protein: CASSYNRERPGELFF.

This clonotype was counted a few times. This rearrangement joins TRBV7-8 to TRBJ2-7; D not resolved. CDR1 is SGHVS, CDR2 FQNEAQ, per germline. The V end was cut by 3 bases, the J end by 3 bases, with 15 bases between. This CDR3 is 15 amino acids long. CDR3 DNA sequence: TGTGCCAGCAGCTTCGGCAACTCGGCCCTCTACGAGCAGTACGTC. It codes for CASSFGNSALYEQYV.

The chain recombines TRBV27 with TRBJ2-7; TRBD1 or TRBD2 may be the D gene (6 bases each). The CDR3 totals 15 residues. From germline, CDR1 is MNHEY and CDR2 SMNVEV (reference sequence). Deletions cut 3 bases from V and 3 bases from J, with 15 bases between. CDR3 protein: CASSFRGGLHYEQYV. The CDR3 coding sequence is TGTGCCAGCAGTTTCCGAGGGGGACTCCACTACGAGCAGTACGTC.

A few counts support this clonotype. The chain is built from TRBV2 and TRBJ1-2; D unresolved. Trimming stripped 4 bases from V and 4 bases from J, with 13 bases between. CDR1 is SNHLY and CDR2 is FYNNEI in the germline V gene. This CDR3 has 14 amino acids. The CDR3 nucleotides read TGTGCCAGCAGTGTGGATCCGGGCTTCTATGGCTACACCTTC. This codes for CASSVDPGFYGYTF.